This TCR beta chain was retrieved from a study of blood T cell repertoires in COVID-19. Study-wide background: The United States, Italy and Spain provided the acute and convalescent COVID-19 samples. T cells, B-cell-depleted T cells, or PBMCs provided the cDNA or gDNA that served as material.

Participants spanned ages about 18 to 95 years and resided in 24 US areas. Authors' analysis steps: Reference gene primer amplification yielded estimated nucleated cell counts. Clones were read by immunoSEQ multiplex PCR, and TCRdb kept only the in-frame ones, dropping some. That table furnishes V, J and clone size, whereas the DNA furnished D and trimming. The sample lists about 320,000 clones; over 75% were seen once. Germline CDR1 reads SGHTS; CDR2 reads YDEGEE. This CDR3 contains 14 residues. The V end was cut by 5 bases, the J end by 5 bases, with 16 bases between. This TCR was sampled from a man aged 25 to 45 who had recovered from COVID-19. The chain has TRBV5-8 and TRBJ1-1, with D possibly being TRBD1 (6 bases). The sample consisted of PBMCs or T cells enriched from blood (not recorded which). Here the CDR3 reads CASSRQVMDTEAFF. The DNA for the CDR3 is TGTGCCAGCAGTCGACAGGTTATGGATACTGAAGCTTTCTTT. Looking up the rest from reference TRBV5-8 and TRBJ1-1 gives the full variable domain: EAGVTQSPTHLIKTRGQQATLRCSPISGHTSVYWYQQALGLGLQFLLWYDEGEERNRGNFPPRFSGRQFPNYSSELNVNALELEDSALYLCASSRQVMDTEAFFGQGTRLTVV.